This TCR beta chain is drawn from a study of T cell responses to AZD1222 COVID-19 vaccine. V lost 4 bases and J lost 4; bases outside the gene matches: 8. Looked up from germline, CDR1 is SGHRS and CDR2 is YFSETQ. CDR3 size: 15 residues. Libraries were prepared by immunoSEQ multiplex PCR; TCRdb keeps only in-frame clonotypes and omits some of them. The sample yields about 120,000 clones, approximately 90% seen once. The chain couples TRBV5-1 to TRBJ1-3; 7 nucleotides align to TRBD1. The starting material was peripheral blood, obtained 28 days after the second AZD1222 dose. This clonotype was obtained from an adult who received the AZD1222 COVID-19 vaccine. The CDR3 reads CASSPRTGSGNTIYF. In DNA, the CDR3 is TGCGCCAGCAGCCCACGGACAGGCTCCGGAAACACCATATATTTT. The full variable domain, with the rest looked up from reference TRBV5-1 and TRBJ1-3, is KAGVTQTPRYLIKTRGQQVTLSCSPISGHRSVSWYQQTPGQGLQFLFEYFSETQRNKGNFPGRFSGRQFSNSRSEMNVSTLELGDSALYLCASSPRTGSGNTIYFGEGSWLTVV.